This record concerns one T cell receptor (beta chain) sequence. Original handling: Estimation of nucleated cell counts relied on the amplification of reference gene primers. Some clones are missing from TCRdb's copy, which holds only in-frame ones; the method was immunoSEQ multiplex PCR. The D gene and trimming were derived from the DNA, and the V and J assignments and clone size from that table. Of around 140,000 clones in the sample, roughly 80% were seen once. This record belongs to a study of blood T cell repertoires in COVID-19. About the study: PBMCs, B-cell-depleted T cells, or T cells were the source of the cDNA or gDNA that made up the material.

This clonotype was obtained from a man aged 60 to 75 with acute or convalescent COVID-19. Input material: peripheral blood.

CDR3 sequence reads: CASSLLMAGRANVLTF. The CDR3 DNA reads TGTGCCAGCAGTTTATTAATGGCCGGGAGGGCCAACGTCCTGACTTTC. The rearrangement joins TRBV27 to TRBJ2-6; perhaps TRBD2 as D (5 bases). Per the germline V gene, CDR1 is MNHEY and CDR2 is SMNVEV (reference sequence). Trimming removed 1 base at V and 5 bases at J, with 12 bases between. This CDR3 has 16 residues. Supplemented by reference TRBV27 and TRBJ2-6, the full variable domain reads EAQVTQNPRYLITVTGKKLTVTCSQNMNHEYMSWYRQDPGLGLRQIYYSMNVEVTDKGDVPEGYKVSRKEKRNFPLILESPSPNQTSLYFCASSLLMAGRANVLTFGAGSRLTVL.